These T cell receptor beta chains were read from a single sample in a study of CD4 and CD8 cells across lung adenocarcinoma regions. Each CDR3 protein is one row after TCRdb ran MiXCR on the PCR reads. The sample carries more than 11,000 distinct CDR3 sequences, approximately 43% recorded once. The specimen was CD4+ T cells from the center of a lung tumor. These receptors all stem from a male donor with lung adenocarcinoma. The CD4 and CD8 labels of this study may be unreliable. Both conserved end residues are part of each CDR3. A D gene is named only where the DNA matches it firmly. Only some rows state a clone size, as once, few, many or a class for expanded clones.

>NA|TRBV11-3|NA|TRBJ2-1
CASSPPGGQEQFF
TGTGCCAGCAGCCCCCCCGGCGGACAGGAGCAGTTCTTC
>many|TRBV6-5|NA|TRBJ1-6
CASSYSSMGPGDSPLHF
TGTGCCAGCAGTTACTCGAGTATGGGGCCTGGGGATTCACCCCTCCACTTT
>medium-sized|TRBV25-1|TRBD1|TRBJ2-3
CASSVGFVRGRTDTQYF
TGTGCCAGCTCGGTGGGGTTCGTTAGGGGGCGCACAGATACGCAGTATTTT
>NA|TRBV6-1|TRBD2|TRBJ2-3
CASSRLAGAKNIQYF
TGTGCCAGCAGTAGACTAGCGGGTGCTAAAAATATTCAGTATTTT
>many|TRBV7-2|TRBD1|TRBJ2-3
CASSLGPRGSQLNTQYF
TGTGCCAGCAGCTTAGGTCCCAGGGGGAGCCAGCTGAATACGCAGTATTTT
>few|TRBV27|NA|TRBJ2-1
CASSVFRPPGFYNEQFF
TGTGCCAGCAGTGTATTCCGACCCCCTGGGTTCTACAATGAGCAGTTCTTC
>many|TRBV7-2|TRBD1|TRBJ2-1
CASSPIGGGRSSQFF
TGTGCCAGCAGCCCCATAGGGGGCGGACGGAGTTCGCAGTTCTTC
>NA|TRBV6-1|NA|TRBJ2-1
CASSPPNYELFF
TGTGCCAGCAGTCCTCCCAACTATGAGCTGTTTTTC
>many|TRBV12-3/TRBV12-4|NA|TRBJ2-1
CASTLGANNEQFF
TGTGCCAGCACCCTAGGGGCTAACAATGAGCAGTTCTTC
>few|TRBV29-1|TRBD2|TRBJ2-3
CSVDPSGRISTDTQYF
TGCAGCGTTGATCCCAGCGGGAGGATTAGCACAGATACGCAGTATTTT
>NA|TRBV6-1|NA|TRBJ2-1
CASSPRLGGVLVINEQFF
TGTGCCAGCAGTCCCCGGTTGGGGGGTGTCCTTGTTATCAATGAGCAGTTCTTC
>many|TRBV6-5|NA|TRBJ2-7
CASSLHGAGDPYEQYF
TGTGCCAGCAGTTTACACGGGGCAGGGGACCCCTACGAGCAGTACTTC
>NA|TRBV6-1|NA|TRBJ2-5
CAGSGLGDQETQYF
TGTGCGGGCAGCGGGCTCGGGGACCAAGAGACCCAGTACTTC
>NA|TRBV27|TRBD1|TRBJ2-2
CASGTRTGGGPGELFF
TGTGCCAGCGGGACTAGGACAGGGGGCGGGCCCGGGGAGCTGTTTTTT
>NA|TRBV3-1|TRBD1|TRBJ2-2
CASSQLSGTGNTGELFF
TGTGCCAGCAGCCAACTTTCCGGGACAGGGAACACCGGGGAGCTGTTTTTT
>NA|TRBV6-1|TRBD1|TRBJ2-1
CASSPGQGKQFF
TGTGCCAGCAGTCCTGGACAGGGTAAGCAGTTCTTC
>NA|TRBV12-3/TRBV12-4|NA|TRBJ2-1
CASSLSAYNEQFF
TGTGCCAGCAGTTTAAGCGCTTACAATGAGCAGTTCTTC
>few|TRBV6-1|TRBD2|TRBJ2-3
CASSEASGRTDTQYF
TGTGCCAGCAGTGAAGCTAGCGGGCGCACAGATACGCAGTATTTT
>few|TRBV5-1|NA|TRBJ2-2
CASSLSGGAGTGELFF
TGCGCCAGCAGCTTGTCTGGGGGCGCGGGCACCGGGGAGCTGTTTTTT
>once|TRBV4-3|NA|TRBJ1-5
CASSSGQHNQPQHF
TGCGCCAGCAGCTCCGGACAGCACAATCAGCCCCAGCATTTT
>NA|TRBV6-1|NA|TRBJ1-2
CASSEDGREYGYTF
TGTGCCAGCAGTGAGGACGGGAGAGAGTATGGCTACACCTTC
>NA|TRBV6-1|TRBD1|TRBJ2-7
CASSEKRQGITDMQYF
TGTGCCAGCAGTGAAAAGCGACAGGGGATAACAGATATGCAGTACTTC
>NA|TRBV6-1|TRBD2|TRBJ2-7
CASRGWTSGSSYEQYF
TGTGCCAGCAGGGGTTGGACTAGCGGGAGCTCCTACGAGCAGTACTTC
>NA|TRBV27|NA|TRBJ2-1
CASRRGDWSEQFF
TGTGCCAGCCGCCGAGGGGATTGGAGTGAGCAGTTCTTC
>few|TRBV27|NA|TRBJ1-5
CASSPWGADQPQHF
TGTGCCAGCAGTCCCTGGGGGGCTGATCAGCCCCAGCATTTT
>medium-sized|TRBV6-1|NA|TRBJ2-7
CASSPGSLSYEQYF
TGTGCCAGCAGTCCCGGTAGTCTGTCCTACGAGCAGTACTTC
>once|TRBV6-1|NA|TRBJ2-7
CASSPNQAYEQYF
TGTGCCAGCAGTCCGAATCAGGCGTACGAGCAGTACTTC
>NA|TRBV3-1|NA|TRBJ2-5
CASSPSLVQETQYF
TGTGCCAGCAGCCCCAGTCTAGTCCAAGAGACCCAGTACTTC
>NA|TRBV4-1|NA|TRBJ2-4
CASSQDSGQNIQYF
TGCGCCAGCAGCCAAGACAGTGGGCAGAACATCCAGTACTTC
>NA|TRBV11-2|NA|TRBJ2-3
CASSLGLATSTDTQYF
TGTGCCAGCAGCTTAGGCCTAGCGACTAGCACAGATACGCAGTATTTT
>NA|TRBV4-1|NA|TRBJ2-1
CASSKTSSYNEQFF
TGCGCCAGCAGCAAGACAAGCTCCTACAATGAGCAGTTCTTC
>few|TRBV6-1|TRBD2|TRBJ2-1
CASTDPGLAGHPNEQFF
TGTGCCAGCACCGACCCTGGGCTAGCGGGACATCCCAATGAGCAGTTCTTC
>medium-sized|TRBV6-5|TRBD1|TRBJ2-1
CASTVQGASYNEQFF
TGTGCCAGCACAGTACAGGGGGCATCCTACAATGAGCAGTTCTTC
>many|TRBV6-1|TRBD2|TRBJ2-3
CASSNRLAGSTDTQYF
TGTGCCAGCAGCAATAGACTAGCGGGGAGCACAGATACGCAGTATTTT
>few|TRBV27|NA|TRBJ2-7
CASSLGRGFYEQYF
TGTGCCAGCAGTTTAGGCAGGGGTTTCTACGAGCAGTACTTC
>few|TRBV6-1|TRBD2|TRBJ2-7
CASSAGLAETYEQYF
TGTGCCAGCAGTGCGGGACTAGCGGAAACCTACGAGCAGTACTTC
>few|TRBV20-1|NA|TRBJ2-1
CSAGSLYNEQFF
TGCAGTGCTGGGTCCTTATACAATGAGCAGTTCTTC
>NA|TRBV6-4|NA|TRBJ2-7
CASSDSSRDEQYF
TGTGCCAGCAGTGACTCGAGCCGCGATGAGCAGTACTTC
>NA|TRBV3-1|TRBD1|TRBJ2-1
CASRPRQGEDNEQFF
TGTGCCAGCAGACCGAGACAGGGTGAGGACAATGAGCAGTTCTTC